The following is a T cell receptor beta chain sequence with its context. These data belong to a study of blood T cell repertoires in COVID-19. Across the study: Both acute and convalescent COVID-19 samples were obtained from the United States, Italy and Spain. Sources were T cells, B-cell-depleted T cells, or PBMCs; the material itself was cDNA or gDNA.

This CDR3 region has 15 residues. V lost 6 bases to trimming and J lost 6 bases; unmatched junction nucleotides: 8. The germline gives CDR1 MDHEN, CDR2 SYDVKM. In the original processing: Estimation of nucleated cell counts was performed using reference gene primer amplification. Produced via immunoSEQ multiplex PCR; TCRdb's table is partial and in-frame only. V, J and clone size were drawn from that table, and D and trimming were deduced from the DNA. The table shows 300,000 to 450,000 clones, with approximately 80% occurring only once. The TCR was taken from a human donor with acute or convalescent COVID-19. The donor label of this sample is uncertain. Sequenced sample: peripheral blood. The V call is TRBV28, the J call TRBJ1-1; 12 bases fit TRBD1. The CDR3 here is CASRTGQGAIAEAFF. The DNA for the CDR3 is TGTGCCAGCAGAACGGGACAGGGGGCAATCGCTGAAGCTTTCTTT.